This T cell receptor beta chain derives from a study of PD-1 blockade in classical Hodgkin lymphoma. Study as a whole: Patients had nivolumab dosed at 3 mg/kg, delivered intravenously every 2 weeks. Study outcomes and limitations: It was among complete responders that baseline diversity resembled that of newly diagnosed patients. Whereas CD4+ TCR diversity had risen significantly by C4D1, CD8+ TCR diversity had not. Relative to healthy donors, newly diagnosed patients reportedly had lower baseline TCR diversity, which was reported as lower still in relapsed/refractory patients.

This clone has just a few counts. Its antigen remains unknown. The protocol was immunoSEQ multiplex PCR, while the TCRdb copy is restricted to in-frame clones and leaves out a portion. The sample has about 41,000 clones; 65% to 80% are singletons. Every patient had relapsed following autologous stem cell transplantation, and cohorts differed in brentuximab vedotin exposure. There are 16 residues in the CDR3. V was clipped by 8 bases and J by 0 bases, with 20 bases between them. Germline V lookup: CDR1 ENHRY, CDR2 SYGVKD. This receptor was taken from a human donor with classical Hodgkin lymphoma. The chain recombines TRBV10-3 with TRBJ2-7; the D gene is possibly TRBD2 (6 bases). This sample comprised peripheral blood mononuclear cells (PBMCs), obtained at baseline. CDR3 in amino acids: CAIGWGERTRSYEQYF. DNA for the CDR3: TGTGCCATCGGGTGGGGGGAGAGGACACGCTCCTACGAGCAGTACTTC.